These 27 T cell receptor beta chains were sequenced from one sample in a study of cytomegalovirus exposure and HLA in healthy donors. Libraries were prepared by immunoSEQ multiplex PCR; TCRdb keeps only in-frame clonotypes and omits some of them. The sample has 98,000 or so clones, under 85% seen once. The specimen was PBMCs. All receptors derive from a woman aged 18-30 years in good health and CMV-seronegative.

The chain links TRBV27 to TRBJ2-3; tentative D call: TRBD2 (6 bases). The V gene's germline CDR1 is MNHEY and CDR2 SMNVEV (reference sequence). This CDR3 region has 15 residues. Between the trimmed V and J ends, which lost 7 bases and 0 bases, there was a span of 14 bases. The CDR3 loop is CASTLRGASTDTQYF. CDR3 nucleotide sequence: TGTGCCAGCACTTTGCGGGGCGCAAGCACAGATACGCAGTATTTT.

The J gene is TRBJ1-1, the V gene TRBV19, with D tentatively TRBD1 (6 bases). Germline V CDR1 and CDR2: LNHDA, SQIVND (reference sequence). The CDR3 length is 14 residues. V dropped 9 bases and J dropped 1 base, with 15 bases sitting between them. The CDR3 is CASSGTRGNTEAFF. As DNA, the CDR3 is TGTGCCAGCTCCGGGACAAGGGGGAACACTGAAGCTTTCTTT.

The rearrangement uses TRBV25-1 and TRBJ2-5, with unresolved D. This CDR3 has 12 residues. Deletions cut 5 bases from V and 3 bases from J, with 7 bases between. CDR1 is MGHDK, CDR2 SYGVNS, per germline. The CDR3 DNA reads TGTGCCAGCAGTTTAGTCGAAGAGACCCAGTACTTC. This gives the protein CASSLVEETQYF. The full variable domain, with the rest looked up from reference TRBV25-1 and TRBJ2-5, is EADIYQTPRYLVIGTGKKITLECSQTMGHDKMYWYQQDPGMELHLIHYSYGVNSTEKGDLSSESTVSRIRTEHFPLTLESARPSHTSQYLCASSLVEETQYFGPGTRLLVL.

This sequence joins TRBV27 and TRBJ2-3; TRBD2 is a possible D gene (6 bases). Per germline, CDR1 MNHEY and CDR2 SMNVEV (reference sequence). The V gene lost 1 base and the J gene lost 2 bases, with 10 bases spanning the gap. The CDR3 spans 15 residues. The chain's CDR3 is CASSLLRGDTDTQYF. CDR3 nucleotide sequence: TGTGCCAGCAGTTTATTGCGGGGAGACACAGATACGCAGTATTTT.

The chain carries TRBV30 and TRBJ2-5; D not resolved. The CDR3 consists of 14 residues. The V end was cut by 0 bases, the J end by 2 bases, with 10 bases between. CDR1 and CDR2 (germline): GTSNPN, SVGIG (reference sequence). The CDR3 protein is CAWSVPPRQETQYF. The CDR3 DNA is TGTGCCTGGAGTGTACCTCCGAGACAAGAGACCCAGTACTTC.

The chain carries TRBV30 and TRBJ2-3; the match to TRBD2 covers 7 bases. J gave up 0 bases and V 1 base, and 4 bases lay outside the gene matches. The CDR3 covers 15 residues. Germline lookup yields CDR1 GTSNPN and CDR2 SVGIG (reference sequence). CDR3 bases: TGTGCCTGGAGTGGAGTCGGGGGGAGCACAGATACGCAGTATTTT. Translation gives CAWSGVGGSTDTQYF.

The chain has TRBV5-1 and TRBJ2-3; 11 bases line up with TRBD2. J lost 5 bases, V lost 0 bases, and 2 bases had no gene match. The CDR3 is 15 amino acids. In germline, CDR1 is SGHRS, CDR2 YFSETQ. The CDR3 is CASSLATSGGDTQYF. CDR3 DNA sequence: TGCGCCAGCAGCTTGGCCACTAGCGGGGGAGATACGCAGTATTTT.

The chain employs TRBV28 and TRBJ2-7, with D possibly matching TRBD2 (5 bases). V was pared by 2 bases and J by 0 bases, with 11 bases between. Germline loops: CDR1 MDHEN, CDR2 SYDVKM. The CDR3 runs 15 residues. DNA for the CDR3: TGTGCCAGCAGTTTAGCGGGCCCGAGCTCCTACGAGCAGTACTTC. Its translation: CASSLAGPSSYEQYF.

In its sample, this clone was seen a few times. The V gene is TRBV6-5, the J gene TRBJ1-2; 8 bases are a match to TRBD1. With 5 bases clipped from V and 8 bases from J, the junction kept 7 bases outside the gene matches. CDR3 size: 13 residues. The germline V gene encodes CDR1 MNHEY and CDR2 SVGAGI. The CDR3 coding sequence is TGTGCCAGCAGTCCCGGACAGGGCCGAGGCTACACCTTC. It is translated as CASSPGQGRGYTF.

V and J are TRBV5-1 and TRBJ2-2; tentative D call: TRBD2 (6 bases). CDR1 is SGHRS, CDR2 YFSETQ, per germline. V was pared by 2 bases and J by 6 bases, with 8 bases between. This CDR3 region has 13 residues. The DNA for the CDR3 is TGCGCCAGCAGCTTCAGGGACTCCGGGGAGCTGTTTTTT. Translating it yields CASSFRDSGELFF.

The chain employs TRBV2 and TRBJ1-2; D is ambiguous. CDR1 and CDR2 (germline): SNHLY, FYNNEI. V lost 6 bases and J lost 4, with 9 bases in between. The CDR3 has 12 residues. The CDR3 coding sequence is TGTGCCAGCAGAGACGACACCTATGGCTACACCTTC. This codes for CASRDDTYGYTF.

The genes are TRBV6-1 and TRBJ1-5, with D possibly being TRBD1 (5 bases). The germline CDR1 and CDR2 sequences are MNHNS and SASEGT. CDR3 length: 12 amino acids. The V and J ends lost 7 bases and 7 bases respectively, with 11 bases between them. CDR3 loop: CASMVQGQPQHF. The CDR3 nucleotides read TGTGCCAGCATGGTTCAGGGCCAGCCCCAGCATTTT.

The chain links TRBV4-2 to TRBJ1-2; tentatively, D is TRBD1 (6 bases). The CDR3 has 15 residues. Germline V gene lookup returns CDR1 LGHNA and CDR2 YNFKEQ. V lost 0 bases to trimming and J lost 5 bases, with 13 bases between them. CDR3 region: CASSQEYTGWYGYTF. The CDR3 region has the DNA TGTGCCAGCAGCCAAGAGTATACAGGGTGGTATGGCTACACCTTC.

The V call is TRBV7-9, the J call TRBJ1-1, with 8 bases fitting TRBD1. In germline, CDR1 is SEHNR, CDR2 FQNEAQ (reference sequence). With 3 bases clipped from V and 3 bases from J, the junction kept 9 bases outside the gene matches. This CDR3 region has 16 residues. In DNA form, the CDR3 reads TGTGCCAGCAGCTTTTCCCCAGGGGGCACGGACACTGAAGCTTTCTTT. Translating gives CASSFSPGGTDTEAFF.

This sequence joins TRBV6-1 and TRBJ1-6; D is possibly TRBD1 (5 bases). The germline V gene has CDR1 MNHNS and CDR2 SASEGT. CDR3 length: 13 residues. Trimming cost V 6 bases and J 7 bases, with 10 bases left between them. In nucleotides, the CDR3 is TGTGCCAGCAGAGTCAGGGAAAATTCACCCCTCCACTTT. Residues: CASRVRENSPLHF.

The table lists this clone with a count of one. The chain has TRBV5-6 and TRBJ1-5; 9 bases are a match to TRBD1. This CDR3 is 15 amino acids long. With 1 base clipped from V and 6 bases from J, the junction kept 5 bases outside the gene matches. Germline V lookup: CDR1 SGHDT, CDR2 YYEEEE. CDR3 nucleotide sequence: TGTGCCAGCAGCTTGTCCGGGACAGGGAGTCAGCCCCAGCATTTT. Translation: CASSLSGTGSQPQHF. Based on the CDR3 plus reference TRBV5-6 and TRBJ1-5, the full variable domain is DAGVTQSPTHLIKTRGQQVTLRCSPKSGHDTVSWYQQALGQGPQFIFQYYEEEERQRGNFPDRFSGHQFPNYSSELNVNALLLGDSALYLCASSLSGTGSQPQHFGDGTRLSIL.

V is TRBV10-3 and J is TRBJ1-2, with 10 bases identical to TRBD1. V shed 6 bases and J 5 bases; nucleotides not matched to a gene: 12. CDR1 and CDR2 from the germline V gene are ENHRY and SYGVKD. The CDR3 has 16 amino acids. The CDR3 region has the DNA TGTGCCATCAGCGGAAAGGGGGACAGGGGCACATATGGCTACACCTTC. This translates into CAISGKGDRGTYGYTF.

J is TRBJ2-2 and V is TRBV5-6, with 10 nucleotides matching TRBD1. The CDR3 is 15 amino acids. Per the germline V gene, CDR1 is SGHDT and CDR2 is YYEEEE. V gave up 3 bases and J gave up 7 bases; unmatched junction bases: 6. The CDR3 DNA follows: TGTGCCAGCAGCTGGGGGACAGGGGACGGCGGGGAGCTGTTTTTT. Translating gives CASSWGTGDGGELFF.

The chain has TRBV2 and TRBJ1-5; D is possibly TRBD1 (5 bases). Trimming stripped 0 bases from V and 4 bases from J, with 13 bases between. This CDR3 is 16 amino acids long. Per the germline V gene, CDR1 is SNHLY and CDR2 is FYNNEI. The CDR3 spells CASSEALRQTNQPQHF. CDR3 in DNA: TGTGCCAGCAGTGAAGCGCTTCGACAGACAAATCAGCCCCAGCATTTT.

The CDR3 sequence: CASSEAETFPQHF. The CDR3 bases are TGTGCCAGCAGTGAAGCTGAGACATTCCCCCAGCATTTT. The chain employs TRBV6-1 and TRBJ1-5; D is uncertain. In germline, CDR1 is MNHNS, CDR2 SASEGT. This CDR3 is built from 13 residues. The V and J ends lost 0 bases and 10 bases respectively, with 10 bases between them.

This chain joins TRBV30 and TRBJ1-2; D unclear. Trimming shortened V by 5 bases and J by 8 bases, and 18 bases separated the two germline ends. Germline-derived CDR1 and CDR2 are GTSNPN and SVGIG (reference sequence). The CDR3 runs to 13 residues. In nucleotides, the CDR3 is TGTGCCTGGGACCTGACGCGGGCTGAGGGCTACACCTTC. Its protein product is CAWDLTRAEGYTF.

This clone was found once. The chain combines TRBV6-1 with TRBJ1-2; the D is unclear. Germline assignment: CDR1 MNHNS and CDR2 SASEGT. This CDR3 contains 15 residues. V was pared by 1 base and J by 2 bases, with 11 bases between. The CDR3 DNA follows: TGTGCCAGCAGTGAAGGGTTGAACGGGAACTATGGCTACACCTTC. It specifies CASSEGLNGNYGYTF.

CDR3 amino acids: CASSLGGDNEQFF. CDR3 nucleotides: TGTGCCAGCAGTCTGGGAGGGGACAATGAGCAGTTCTTC. This sequence joins TRBV25-1 and TRBJ2-1, with 7 bases fitting TRBD2. After removal of 5 bases from V and 5 bases from J, the junction contained 3 bases not matched to a gene. The germline V gene has CDR1 MGHDK and CDR2 SYGVNS. CDR3 size: 13 residues.

The chain links TRBV30 to TRBJ1-1; D is perhaps TRBD1 (5 bases). Trimming removed 2 bases from V and 6 bases from J, with 10 bases in between. The germline gives CDR1 GTSNPN, CDR2 SVGIG (reference sequence). CDR3 length: 12 amino acids. The CDR3 DNA reads TGTGCCTGGAGTCGGGGGATCGCTGAAGCTTTCTTT. Amino acids: CAWSRGIAEAFF.

The genes are TRBV5-1 and TRBJ2-5, with D tentatively TRBD1 (6 bases). Looked up from germline, CDR1 is SGHRS and CDR2 is YFSETQ. CDR3 size: 14 residues. V was cut by 7 bases and J by 5 bases, with 18 bases left in between. In DNA form, the CDR3 reads TGCGCCAGCTCCATTTCAGGGGTGGGGGAGACCCAGTACTTC. Its translation: CASSISGVGETQYF.

This clone was recorded once. V gene TRBV5-1 combines with J gene TRBJ2-1; possible D gene TRBD1, 5 bases. The CDR3 is 16 amino acids. V was cut by 4 bases and J by 0 bases, with 14 bases left in between. Looked up from germline, CDR1 is SGHRS and CDR2 is YFSETQ. CDR3 amino acids: CASSLPQESSYNEQFF. The CDR3 nucleotides are TGCGCCAGCAGCCTCCCACAGGAGAGCTCCTACAATGAGCAGTTCTTC.

The V call is TRBV5-4, the J call TRBJ2-5; 9 nucleotides agree with TRBD1. The junction had 7 bases not matched to a gene; V was cut back by 5 bases and J by 2 bases. CDR1 and CDR2 (germline): SGHNT, YYREEE (reference sequence). This CDR3 spans 15 amino acids. CDR3 region: CASRVGTGQQETQYF. CDR3 DNA: TGTGCCAGCAGGGTAGGGACAGGGCAGCAAGAGACCCAGTACTTC.